The 26 T cell receptor beta chains below were found in one sample sequenced in a study of T cell responses to AZD1222 COVID-19 vaccine. Profiling relied on immunoSEQ multiplex PCR, and the TCRdb table lists in-frame clones only, not all of them. This sample has under 140,000 clones; 81% occur once, and the top ten carry about 4.5%. The source was peripheral blood, collected on day 0 of AZD1222 vaccination. These receptors all come from an adult in good health.

V and J are TRBV6-2 or TRBV6-3 and TRBJ1-3; D is uncertain. Germline V gene sequence: CDR1 MNHEY, CDR2 SVGEGT. Trimming shortened V by 2 bases and J by 4 bases, and 9 bases separated the two germline ends. This CDR3 is built from 14 residues. The CDR3 nucleotides read TGTGCCAGCAGTTACCTCTCTCGGGGAAACACCATATATTTT. Translated: CASSYLSRGNTIYF.

The chain combines TRBV6-2 or TRBV6-3 with TRBJ1-1; D possibly corresponds to TRBD1 (5 bases). Germline lookup yields CDR1 MNHEY and CDR2 SVGEGT. The CDR3 is made up of 13 amino acids. The germline V and J ends were trimmed by 5 bases and 0 bases, with 7 bases remaining between them. CDR3 in DNA: TGTGCCAGCAGTCTACAGGTGAACACTGAAGCTTTCTTT. Residues: CASSLQVNTEAFF.

This chain connects TRBV6-2 or TRBV6-3 to TRBJ2-2; 9 bases map to TRBD2. The CDR3 runs 17 residues. Unmatched junction bases numbered 6, after V lost 2 bases and J lost 2 bases. Germline V lookup: CDR1 MNHEY, CDR2 SVGEGT. CDR3: CASSYVGGRVNTGELFF. CDR3 DNA sequence: TGTGCCAGCAGTTACGTTGGCGGGAGGGTTAACACCGGGGAGCTGTTTTTT.

V and J are TRBV28 and TRBJ1-2, with D uncertain. The CDR3 length is 14 residues. Trimming left V 6 bases short and J 4 bases short, with 15 bases between. Looked up from germline, CDR1 is MDHEN and CDR2 is SYDVKM. CDR3 DNA sequence: TGTGCCAGCAGAGGCGACGGGATTAGCTATGGCTACACCTTC. It translates to CASRGDGISYGYTF.

The chain carries TRBV5-4 and TRBJ1-2, with a tentative D call TRBD1 (5 bases). The CDR3 has 15 residues. V lost 2 bases and J 12 bases, leaving 23 bases between the germline ends. The V gene's germline CDR1 is SGHNT and CDR2 YYREEE (reference sequence). Written as DNA, the CDR3 is TGTGCCAGCAGCTTAAACATTGGGGCAAGAATGGCTAACACCTTC. Encoded protein: CASSLNIGARMANTF.

The chain employs TRBV12-2 and TRBJ1-1. TRBV12-2 is recorded as a pseudogene. The CDR3 spans 16 residues. CDR3 protein: CASRFARRLMNTEAFF. The CDR3 nucleotides are TGTGCAAGTCGCTTCGCAAGGCGCTTGATGAACACTGAAGCTTTCTTT.

This clone came up once. The V and J genes are TRBV28 and TRBJ2-2; 9 nucleotides match TRBD2. In germline, CDR1 is MDHEN, CDR2 SYDVKM. The CDR3 has 15 residues. V was pared by 6 bases and J by 2 bases, with 4 bases of the junction left unmatched. The CDR3 coding sequence is TGTGCCAGCAGACCGGGACTAGCTAACACCGGGGAGCTGTTTTTT. It specifies CASRPGLANTGELFF.

V usage is TRBV19 and J usage is TRBJ2-3, with 9 bases identical to TRBD2. The CDR3 is 20 residues long. In germline, CDR1 is LNHDA, CDR2 SQIVND (reference sequence). Trimming at V came to 5 bases and at J to 3 bases, leaving 21 bases not matched to a gene. The CDR3 loop is CASSPGLSGGRFPTTDTQYF. Here the CDR3 DNA reads TGTGCCAGTAGTCCAGGACTAAGCGGGGGGCGATTTCCCACGACAGATACGCAGTATTTT.

The chain couples TRBV5-4 to TRBJ2-1; 8 bases map to TRBD2. Germline CDR1 and CDR2: SGHNT and YYREEE (reference sequence). CDR3 length: 15 amino acids. The V gene end was trimmed by 4 bases and the J gene end by 5 bases; junction bases not matched to a gene: 8. CDR3 amino acids: CASSPTGGVDNEQFF. The CDR3 coding sequence is TGTGCCAGCAGCCCCACGGGGGGGGTCGACAATGAGCAGTTCTTC.

The J gene is TRBJ1-3, the V gene TRBV5-6; TRBD1 is a possible D gene (5 bases). Germline CDR1 SGHDT, CDR2 YYEEEE. The CDR3 totals 15 residues. V dropped 4 bases and J dropped 0 bases, with 11 bases sitting between them. The CDR3 nucleotides are TGTGCCAGCAGCCTCGGGACGGTCTCTGGAAACACCATATATTTT. It encodes CASSLGTVSGNTIYF.

The gene calls are TRBV20-1 and TRBJ1-4; perhaps TRBD1 as D (5 bases). The V end lost 3 bases, the J end lost 2 bases, and 10 bases lay between the germline ends. Germline assignment: CDR1 DFQATT and CDR2 SNEGSKA (reference sequence). The CDR3 runs 14 residues. In DNA form, the CDR3 reads TGCAGTGCTAGTCCAGGGAAGACTAATGAAAAACTGTTTTTT. Translating it yields CSASPGKTNEKLFF.

The chain links TRBV9 to TRBJ1-3, with D tentatively TRBD1 (5 bases). Germline loops: CDR1 SGDLS, CDR2 YYNGEE. Between the trimmed V and J ends, which lost 3 bases and 2 bases, there was a span of 12 bases. This CDR3 has 15 amino acids. CDR3 in DNA: TGTGCCAGCAGCGCACGGGTGGGGCCTGGAAACACCATATATTTT. It specifies CASSARVGPGNTIYF.

The rearrangement links TRBV29-1 to TRBJ2-1, with D possibly matching TRBD2 (6 bases). CDR3 length: 15 amino acids. Trimming took off 5 bases at V and 1 base at J, with 15 bases between the two ends. From germline, CDR1 is SQVTM and CDR2 ANQGSEA. The CDR3 DNA reads TGCAGCGTTCCTCCCGCTGGACTATCCTACAATGAGCAGTTCTTC. Translated: CSVPPAGLSYNEQFF.

V usage is TRBV9 and J usage is TRBJ2-3; a possible D gene is TRBD2 (5 bases). V was pared by 0 bases and J by 1 base, with 12 bases between. Germline V lookup: CDR1 SGDLS, CDR2 YYNGEE. The CDR3 spans 16 residues. The CDR3 DNA reads TGTGCCAGCAGCGTAGGGTTATCGAGGGGCACAGATACGCAGTATTTT. Translating it yields CASSVGLSRGTDTQYF. The full variable domain, completed using reference TRBV9 and TRBJ2-3, is DSGVTQTPKHLITATGQRVTLRCSPRSGDLSVYWYQQSLDQGLQFLIQYYNGEERAKGNILERFSAQQFPDLHSELNLSSLELGDSALYFCASSVGLSRGTDTQYFGPGTRLTVL.

This chain uses TRBV9 with TRBJ1-1, with 12 bases that match TRBD1. The germline V gene encodes CDR1 SGDLS and CDR2 YYNGEE. The CDR3 is 21 amino acids. V dropped 1 base and J dropped 0; count of bases not matched to a gene: 16. The CDR3 here is CASSVRRDRGRFGCMNTEAFF. The CDR3 nucleotides are TGTGCCAGCAGCGTACGCCGGGACAGGGGGCGATTCGGTTGCATGAACACTGAAGCTTTCTTT.

V gene TRBV6-2 or TRBV6-3 combines with J gene TRBJ1-1; the D is unclear. This CDR3 is 16 amino acids long. V was clipped by 7 bases and J by 5 bases, with 23 bases between them. Germline assignment: CDR1 MNHEY and CDR2 SVGEGT. In DNA form, the CDR3 reads TGTGCCAGCACCCCCACCTCCCGGGCCCGTGGGACTGAAGCTTTCTTT. The encoded protein is CASTPTSRARGTEAFF.

CDR3 residues: CASSRRALGGALAKNIQYF. CDR3 coding DNA: TGTGCCAGCAGCCGCCGAGCCCTGGGCGGAGCTCTAGCCAAAAACATTCAGTACTTC. The chain is built from TRBV13 and TRBJ2-4; D remains ambiguous. The CDR3 totals 19 residues. Trimming took 5 bases from V and 0 from J, leaving 23 bases between them. The germline CDR1 and CDR2 sequences are PRHDT and FYEKMQ (reference sequence).

This clone was found once. The chain is built from TRBV12-3 or TRBV12-4 and TRBJ1-2; D gene uncertain. V lost 4 bases and J lost 8, with 11 bases in between. CDR3 length: 12 residues. The CDR3 spells CASSSDLRGYTF. CDR3 nucleotides: TGTGCCAGCAGTTCGGACTTACGCGGCTACACCTTC.

This chain uses TRBV19 with TRBJ2-7, with TRBD2 matching over 11 bases. The junction had 6 bases not matched to a gene; V was cut back by 10 bases and J by 1 base. The length of the CDR3 is 14 residues. Per the germline V gene, CDR1 is LNHDA and CDR2 is SQIVND (reference sequence). DNA of the CDR3: TGTGCCACCAAACTAGCGGGAGATTCCTACGAGCAGTACTTC. Translated: CATKLAGDSYEQYF.

The J gene is TRBJ1-2, the V gene TRBV28, with D perhaps TRBD1 (5 bases). The CDR3 loop spans 12 amino acids. Germline loops: CDR1 MDHEN, CDR2 SYDVKM. The V and J ends lost 3 bases and 5 bases respectively, with 7 bases between them. CDR3 nucleotide sequence: TGTGCCAGCAGTTTTCAGGGTTATGGCTACACCTTC. This gives the protein CASSFQGYGYTF.

The rearrangement joins TRBV19 to TRBJ2-2; D uncertain. The CDR3 length is 14 residues. Trimming shortened V by 5 bases and J by 3 bases, and 10 bases separated the two germline ends. Germline assignment: CDR1 LNHDA and CDR2 SQIVND (reference sequence). The CDR3 sequence: CASSPYRDTGELFF. The DNA of the CDR3 is TGTGCCAGTAGTCCCTACAGAGACACCGGGGAGCTGTTTTTT. Using reference TRBV19 and TRBJ2-2 for the parts outside the CDR3, the full variable domain is DGGITQSPKYLFRKEGQNVTLSCEQNLNHDAMYWYRQDPGQGLRLIYYSQIVNDFQKGDIAEGYSVSREKKESFPLTVTSAQKNPTAFYLCASSPYRDTGELFFGEGSRLTVL.

V is TRBV6-6 and J is TRBJ1-2; D uncertain. Germline V gives CDR1 MNHNY, CDR2 SVGAGI (reference sequence). The V end lost 5 bases, the J end lost 1 base, and 11 bases lay between the germline ends. The length of the CDR3 is 14 residues. CDR3 in DNA: TGTGCCAGCAGTCAAATAACAGTTAACTATGGCTACACCTTC. This gives the protein CASSQITVNYGYTF.

This chain connects TRBV12-3 or TRBV12-4 to TRBJ2-3, with 8 nucleotides matching TRBD2. The CDR3 contains 13 residues. V gave up 10 bases and J gave up 0 bases; unmatched junction bases: 3. The CDR3 spells CATQRGSTDTQYF. DNA for the CDR3: TGTGCCACGCAGCGGGGGAGCACAGATACGCAGTATTTT.

The chain uses TRBV19 and TRBJ1-5; TRBD1 agrees at 8 bases. This CDR3 is built from 17 residues. CDR1 LNHDA and CDR2 SQIVND come from the germline V gene (reference sequence). V was clipped by 3 bases and J by 0 bases; unmatched bases: 7. CDR3 amino acids: CASSIGRGRFSNQPQHF. Here the CDR3 DNA reads TGTGCCAGTAGTATCGGCAGGGGGCGGTTTAGCAATCAGCCCCAGCATTTT.

The rearrangement links TRBV19 to TRBJ1-1; D may be TRBD1 (6 bases). The germline gives CDR1 LNHDA, CDR2 SQIVND (reference sequence). Between the trimmed V and J ends, which lost 3 bases and 5 bases, there was a span of 13 bases. CDR3 length: 14 residues. The CDR3 coding sequence is TGTGCCAGTAGTATCGGGGGGCAGAGGACTGAAGCTTTCTTT. Translating it yields CASSIGGQRTEAFF.

J is TRBJ2-3 and V is TRBV24-1; 13 bases are a match to TRBD2. Germline values: CDR1 KGHDR, CDR2 SFDVKD. Germline trimming cut 4 bases from V and 2 bases from J; bases unmatched to any gene: 5. The CDR3 is made up of 17 amino acids. The CDR3 protein is CATSDLTSGRATDTQYF. DNA of the CDR3: TGTGCCACCAGTGACCTAACTAGCGGGAGGGCCACAGATACGCAGTATTTT.